Each of the 13 T cell receptor beta chains below was sequenced from the same sample in a study of T-cell reconstitution after alpha-beta-depleted transplantation in children. Unique molecular identifiers were incorporated when the TCRbeta library was constructed. TCRdb reanalysed the PCR reads using MiXCR and keeps one entry per CDR3 protein. Seen here are fewer than 550,000 distinct CDR3 sequences, roughly 11% observed once, and the top ten hold 11% to 15%. The specimen comprised PBMCs, mostly from graft donor cells, sampled 180 days after TCRalphabeta/CD19-depleted stem cell transplant. The receptor source for this set is a female patient aged 2 to 10 who had a stem cell transplant for aplastic anemia, so the T cells may come from the graft donor.

This clonotype appeared a few times. The gene calls are TRBV29-1 and TRBJ2-1, with 14 nucleotides matching TRBD2. CDR1 is SQVTM and CDR2 is ANQGSEA in the germline V gene. The length of the CDR3 is 17 residues. The trim removed 3 bases at V and 0 bases at J, leaving 4 bases unmatched. CDR3 coding DNA: TGCAGCGTTGAGGGGACTAGCGGGAGTTCCTCCTACAATGAGCAGTTCTTC. This gives the protein CSVEGTSGSSSYNEQFF.

This clonotype has more than one count but fewer than ten. This chain connects TRBV7-9 to TRBJ2-5; no definite D call. CDR3 length equals 14 residues. V lost 0 bases and J 4 bases, leaving 9 bases between the germline ends. The germline V gene encodes CDR1 SEHNR and CDR2 FQNEAQ (reference sequence). For the CDR3, the DNA is TGTGCCAGCAGCTTAGCGGAGTGGGCAGAGACCCAGTACTTC. Amino acids: CASSLAEWAETQYF.

This clonotype has only a few counts. DNA of the CDR3: TGTGCCAGCAGCTTTGGGGGAGGGCCCGACAATGAGCAGTTCTTC. This encodes CASSFGGGPDNEQFF. The chain employs TRBV7-2 and TRBJ2-1; 7 nucleotides agree with TRBD2. Germline V gene sequence: CDR1 SGHTA, CDR2 FQGNSA. After removal of 3 bases from V and 5 bases from J, the junction contained 7 bases not matched to a gene. This CDR3 contains 15 residues.

The chain uses TRBV5-1 and TRBJ1-1; tentatively, D is TRBD1 (6 bases). This CDR3 comprises 18 residues. V gave up 4 bases and J gave up 3 bases, with 25 bases separating them. From germline, CDR1 is SGHRS and CDR2 YFSETQ. CDR3 amino acids: CASSTPTDRKEGDTEAFF. CDR3 DNA sequence: TGCGCCAGCAGCACCCCAACTGACAGGAAAGAGGGTGACACTGAAGCTTTCTTT.

This clonotype was seen repeatedly, ten times or more. The chain is built from TRBV12-3 or TRBV12-4 and TRBJ2-7, with TRBD1 identical over 8 bases. The CDR3 has 17 residues. The V segment lost 5 bases and the J segment 1 base; nucleotides outside the gene matches: 13. The CDR3 here is CASSPQGRTGRSYEQYF. CDR3 sequence (DNA): TGTGCCAGCAGTCCCCAGGGTCGGACAGGGAGATCCTACGAGCAGTACTTC.

This clonotype was counted between two and nine times. The rearrangement links TRBV20-1 to TRBJ1-5, with TRBD1 as a possible D gene (5 bases). V was cut by 3 bases and J by 9 bases, with 33 bases left in between. Germline values: CDR1 DFQATT, CDR2 SNEGSKA (reference sequence). This CDR3 has 19 residues. Here the CDR3 reads CSASGFRDTRFRGLAPQHF. In DNA form, the CDR3 reads TGCAGTGCTAGTGGATTCCGTGACACACGATTTAGGGGCTTAGCGCCCCAGCATTTT.

The chain couples TRBV20-1 to TRBJ2-1; 9 bases map to TRBD2. Looked up from germline, CDR1 is DFQATT and CDR2 is SNEGSKA (reference sequence). Trimming at V came to 1 base and at J to 4 bases, leaving 2 bases not matched to a gene. This CDR3 has 14 amino acids. Here the CDR3 DNA reads TGCAGTGCTAGAGTGAGCGGGAGGTACAATGAGCAGTTCTTC. It encodes CSARVSGRYNEQFF.

This clonotype was seen a handful of times. This sequence joins TRBV29-1 and TRBJ2-5; 12 bases fit TRBD2. Unmatched junction bases numbered 4, after V lost 4 bases and J lost 4 bases. This CDR3 has 14 residues. Germline values: CDR1 SQVTM, CDR2 ANQGSEA. This CDR3 is CSVAPGLAGETQYF. Here the CDR3 DNA reads TGCAGCGTTGCCCCGGGACTAGCGGGAGAGACCCAGTACTTC.

The chain combines TRBV15 with TRBJ2-1, with D hard to call. Germline values: CDR1 LNHNV, CDR2 YYDKDF (reference sequence). The CDR3 extends over 16 amino acids. The V gene lost 0 bases and the J gene lost 2 bases, with 11 bases spanning the gap. The CDR3 reads CATSRDPVTPYNEQFF. CDR3 sequence (DNA): TGTGCCACCAGCAGAGATCCCGTAACGCCCTACAATGAGCAGTTCTTC.

This clonotype has more than one count but fewer than ten. The V and J genes are TRBV6-5 and TRBJ2-7; 13 bases are a match to TRBD2. The CDR3 spans 15 residues. V shed 4 bases and J 7 bases; nucleotides not matched to a gene: 7. CDR1 and CDR2 from the germline V gene are MNHEY and SVGAGI. CDR3 sequence reads: CASSLGTSGTWEQYF. CDR3 coding DNA: TGTGCCAGCAGTTTGGGGACTAGCGGGACCTGGGAGCAGTACTTC.

This clonotype was seen many times. The chain carries TRBV15 and TRBJ2-3, with D hard to call. CDR1 is LNHNV and CDR2 is YYDKDF in the germline V gene (reference sequence). The germline V and J ends were trimmed by 4 bases and 2 bases, with 10 bases remaining between them. The CDR3 has 14 residues. CDR3 coding DNA: TGTGCCACCAGCAAGGCTTTATCCACAGATACGCAGTATTTT. It encodes CATSKALSTDTQYF.

The V call is TRBV6-5, the J call TRBJ1-2; weak D call: TRBD1 (5 bases). The CDR3 sequence is 14 residues long. V was trimmed by 0 bases and J by 8 bases, leaving 13 bases between them. Per germline, CDR1 MNHEY and CDR2 SVGAGI. CDR3 sequence reads: CASSYSWKGRGYTF. Here the CDR3 DNA reads TGTGCCAGCAGTTACTCTTGGAAGGGACGGGGCTACACCTTC.

This clonotype showed up many times. This chain connects TRBV12-3 or TRBV12-4 to TRBJ1-5, with 8 bases matching TRBD1. V lost 5 bases to trimming and J lost 3 bases; unmatched junction nucleotides: 6. This CDR3 comprises 15 residues. As DNA, the CDR3 is TGTGCCAGCAGTCACGGGGACAGGTCCAATCAGCCCCAGCATTTT. Its translation: CASSHGDRSNQPQHF.